The 24 T cell receptor beta chains in this list originate from one sample, sequenced in a study of T cell responses to AZD1222 COVID-19 vaccine. Produced via immunoSEQ multiplex PCR; TCRdb's table is partial and in-frame only. The data show 100,000 to 150,000 clones, approximately 82% seen once. The specimen comprised peripheral blood, sampled 28 days after the second AZD1222 dose. The receptors were sampled from an adult who received the AZD1222 COVID-19 vaccine.

V and J are TRBV10-3 and TRBJ1-2; D is unclear. There are 12 residues in the CDR3. V lost 5 bases, J lost 12 bases, and 16 bases lay in between. Germline V gives CDR1 ENHRY, CDR2 SYGVKD. CDR3 residues: CAISPGTPEHTF. DNA of the CDR3: TGTGCCATCAGTCCGGGAACTCCGGAGCACACCTTC.

J is TRBJ2-2 and V is TRBV18; 8 bases are a match to TRBD2. The length of the CDR3 is 16 residues. Trimming cost V 3 bases and J 9 bases; bases outside gene matches: 12. CDR1 and CDR2 from the germline V gene are KGHSH and LQKENI. The CDR3 sequence: CASSPAGGAEFWELFF. The CDR3 region has the DNA TGTGCCAGCTCACCGGCCGGGGGGGCCGAGTTCTGGGAGCTGTTTTTT.

This clone was picked up a small number of times. The genes are TRBV5-1 and TRBJ1-1; D gene ambiguous. The CDR3 has 14 amino acids. In germline, CDR1 is SGHRS, CDR2 YFSETQ. With 1 base removed from V and 0 bases from J, the gap between germline ends came to 7 bases. The CDR3 bases are TGCGCCAGCAGCTTGCGGATCATGAACACTGAAGCTTTCTTT. The encoded protein is CASSLRIMNTEAFF.

The genes are TRBV24-1 and TRBJ1-1, with a weak D call TRBD1 (5 bases). CDR1 and CDR2 from the germline V gene are KGHDR and SFDVKD. The CDR3 contains 13 residues. V was cut by 9 bases and J by 1 base, with 11 bases left in between. The CDR3 bases are TGTGCCACCCGCGGGGGTGGGAACACTGAAGCTTTCTTT. Protein sequence: CATRGGGNTEAFF.

The chain joins TRBV2 to TRBJ1-1; no reliable D call. The CDR3 contains 14 residues. In germline, CDR1 is SNHLY, CDR2 FYNNEI. Trimming pared 4 bases from V and 0 bases from J, leaving 9 bases between. The CDR3 coding sequence is TGTGCCAGCAGTGTTAAGGAGATGAACACTGAAGCTTTCTTT. It translates to CASSVKEMNTEAFF.

The genes are TRBV6-5 and TRBJ1-1; D is unclear. Germline CDR1 reads MNHEY; CDR2 reads SVGAGI. CDR3 size: 15 residues. The V gene lost 6 bases and the J gene lost 9 bases, with 23 bases spanning the gap. In DNA form, the CDR3 reads TGTGCCAGCAGACCATCCGGCGGGCGTGGCAGCAAAGCTTTCTTT. It encodes CASRPSGGRGSKAFF.

The chain links TRBV6-5 to TRBJ1-1; D is uncertain. V was pared by 6 bases and J by 5 bases, with 10 bases between. The CDR3 contains 12 residues. CDR1 and CDR2 (germline): MNHEY, SVGAGI. CDR3 sequence reads: CASRAGRTEAFF. In nucleotides, the CDR3 is TGTGCCAGCAGAGCCGGGCGGACTGAAGCTTTCTTT.

J is TRBJ1-2 and V is TRBV2, with D possibly matching TRBD1 (5 bases). This CDR3 has 14 residues. Germline-derived CDR1 and CDR2 are SNHLY and FYNNEI. Trimming shortened V by 5 bases and J by 5 bases, and 15 bases separated the two germline ends. The CDR3 region is CASSPDSTGYGYTF. CDR3 sequence (DNA): TGTGCCAGCAGTCCGGATTCCACAGGTTATGGCTACACCTTC.

This rearrangement joins TRBV14 to TRBJ2-7; 14 positions match TRBD2. Germline values: CDR1 SGHDN, CDR2 FVKESK. V trimming: 0 bases; J trimming: 9 bases; junction bases outside the gene matches: 13. The CDR3 is 18 residues long. The CDR3 DNA reads as TGTGCCAGCAGCCAAGAGACTAGCGGGGGGGCCGGTCAGTCGTCGCAGTACTTC. Encoded protein: CASSQETSGGAGQSSQYF.

J is TRBJ1-3 and V is TRBV5-1; a weak D match, TRBD1 (6 bases). The germline V and J ends were trimmed by 0 bases and 3 bases, with 10 bases remaining between them. The CDR3 spans 15 residues. Germline CDR1 SGHRS, CDR2 YFSETQ. CDR3 bases: TGCGCCAGCAGCTTGGATGTACAGGGTGGAAACACCATATATTTT. Translating gives CASSLDVQGGNTIYF. Complete variable domain (other parts from reference TRBV5-1 and TRBJ1-3): KAGVTQTPRYLIKTRGQQVTLSCSPISGHRSVSWYQQTPGQGLQFLFEYFSETQRNKGNFPGRFSGRQFSNSRSEMNVSTLELGDSALYLCASSLDVQGGNTIYFGEGSWLTVV.

This rearrangement joins TRBV30 to TRBJ1-3; tentative D call: TRBD1 (6 bases). Germline CDR1 reads GTSNPN; CDR2 reads SVGIG (reference sequence). Trimming removed 8 bases from V and 2 bases from J, with 16 bases in between. The CDR3 covers 14 residues. The CDR3 is CANSQSGAGNTIYF. CDR3 nucleotides: TGTGCCAATTCGCAATCAGGGGCTGGAAACACCATATATTTT.

V is TRBV2 and J is TRBJ1-5; no definite D call. Germline-derived CDR1 and CDR2 are SNHLY and FYNNEI. Trimming shortened V by 3 bases and J by 0 bases, and 6 bases separated the two germline ends. The CDR3 consists of 14 residues. The CDR3 DNA is TGTGCCAGCAGTGAGAGGTCTAGCAATCAGCCCCAGCATTTT. Protein sequence: CASSERSSNQPQHF. Variable domain in full (rest from reference TRBV2 and TRBJ1-5): EPEVTQTPSHQVTQMGQEVILRCVPISNHLYFYWYRQILGQKVEFLVSFYNNEISEKSEIFDDQFSVERPDGSNFTLKIRSTKLEDSAMYFCASSERSSNQPQHFGDGTRLSIL.

This clone was observed a few times. The chain links TRBV3-1 (or the pseudogene TRBV3-2) to TRBJ2-7; perhaps TRBD2 as D (6 bases). Trimming removed 3 bases from V and 3 bases from J, with 9 bases in between. The CDR3 loop spans 13 amino acids. Germline V gives CDR1 LGHDT, CDR2 YNNKEL (reference sequence). The CDR3 is CASSHLGGYEQYF. CDR3 coding DNA: TGTGCCAGCAGCCACCTCGGGGGCTACGAGCAGTACTTC.

The chain combines TRBV18 with TRBJ1-1, with D perhaps matching TRBD1 (5 bases). V lost 0 bases and J lost 6, with 8 bases in between. CDR3 size: 13 residues. Germline V CDR1 and CDR2: KGHSH, LQKENI. The CDR3 sequence is CASSPPRGAEAFF. The CDR3 coding sequence is TGTGCCAGCTCACCACCGCGAGGGGCTGAAGCTTTCTTT.

The CDR3 reads CASSRTPGTGELFF. For the CDR3, the DNA is TGTGCCAGCTCACGGACCCCGGGGACCGGGGAGCTGTTTTTT. The chain is built from TRBV18 and TRBJ2-2; D possibly corresponds to TRBD2 (5 bases). CDR1 is KGHSH, CDR2 LQKENI, per germline. The CDR3 sequence is 14 residues long. Trimming stripped 4 bases from V and 5 bases from J, with 11 bases between. Variable domain in full (rest from reference TRBV18 and TRBJ2-2): NAGVMQNPRHLVRRRGQEARLRCSPMKGHSHVYWYRQLPEEGLKFMVYLQKENIIDESGMPKERFSAEFPKEGPSILRIQQVVRGDSAAYFCASSRTPGTGELFFGEGSRLTVL.

The chain combines TRBV7-6 with TRBJ1-1; 10 bases fit TRBD1. With 1 base clipped from V and 4 bases from J, the junction kept 6 bases outside the gene matches. The CDR3 runs to 16 residues. CDR1 SGHVS and CDR2 FNYEAQ come from the germline V gene. The DNA for the CDR3 is TGTGCCAGCAGCTTAGGGGGGACAGGGGCTGCCACTGAAGCTTTCTTT. Its translation is CASSLGGTGAATEAFF.

This clone occurred once. This rearrangement joins TRBV7-9 to TRBJ2-1; D is uncertain. V lost 0 bases and J lost 7, with 13 bases in between. Germline-derived CDR1 and CDR2 are SEHNR and FQNEAQ (reference sequence). The CDR3 consists of 15 residues. The CDR3 reads CASSLALPASNEQFF. The CDR3 DNA sequence: TGTGCCAGCAGCTTAGCACTCCCCGCGTCTAATGAGCAGTTCTTC.

The CDR3 reads CASSERMSEAFF. The DNA of the CDR3 is TGTGCCAGCAGTGAAAGAATGAGTGAAGCTTTCTTT. This chain uses TRBV2 with TRBJ1-1; D remains ambiguous. Per germline, CDR1 SNHLY and CDR2 FYNNEI. The CDR3 length is 12 residues. Trimming shortened V by 2 bases and J by 7 bases, and 8 bases separated the two germline ends.

The DNA for the CDR3 is TGTGCCAGCTCACCAGGGGGAGGCTCCTACAATGAGCAGTTCTTC. As protein: CASSPGGGSYNEQFF. J is TRBJ2-1 and V is TRBV18; possibly TRBD2 for D (6 bases). Germline values: CDR1 KGHSH, CDR2 LQKENI. This CDR3 has 15 residues. V lost 2 bases, J lost 0 bases, and 8 bases lay in between.

The chain is built from TRBV28 and TRBJ1-2; D perhaps matches TRBD1 (6 bases). The V and J ends lost 6 bases and 4 bases respectively, with 9 bases between them. From germline, CDR1 is MDHEN and CDR2 SYDVKM. The CDR3 totals 12 residues. CDR3 DNA: TGTGCCAGCAGCCGGACAGCCTATGGCTACACCTTC. Encoded protein: CASSRTAYGYTF.

This sequence joins TRBV7-3 and TRBJ2-1; tentative D call: TRBD2 (7 bases). Deletions cut 0 bases from V and 9 bases from J, with 18 bases between. The germline V gene has CDR1 SGHTA and CDR2 FQGTGA. This CDR3 is built from 16 residues. DNA for the CDR3: TGTGCCAGCAGCTTAACGGGGGGGCTATCCCATCTTGAGCAGTTCTTC. Translation gives CASSLTGGLSHLEQFF.

The J gene is TRBJ2-2, the V gene TRBV28; D might be TRBD1 (5 bases). V was pared by 3 bases and J by 6 bases, with 14 bases between. CDR1 and CDR2 from the germline V gene are MDHEN and SYDVKM. The CDR3 totals 15 residues. CDR3 in DNA: TGTGCCAGCAGTTTGTTCAGGGATGAACCCGGGGAGCTGTTTTTT. Its translation is CASSLFRDEPGELFF.

V is TRBV9 and J is TRBJ2-1; 9 positions match TRBD2. The CDR3 is made up of 16 amino acids. The germline gives CDR1 SGDLS, CDR2 YYNGEE. With 0 bases clipped from V and 2 bases from J, the junction kept 3 bases outside the gene matches. CDR3 sequence (DNA): TGTGCCAGCAGCGTAGGCGGGGGGGGACCCTACAATGAGCAGTTCTTC. Its protein is CASSVGGGGPYNEQFF.

The J gene is TRBJ1-6, the V gene TRBV6-2 or TRBV6-3; D is undetermined. With 4 bases removed from V and 3 bases from J, the gap between germline ends came to 10 bases. CDR1 MNHEY and CDR2 SVGEGT come from the germline V gene. The CDR3 is made up of 15 amino acids. CDR3 nucleotides: TGTGCCAGCAGTTCGTCGGGGAACTATAATTCACCCCTCCACTTT. As protein: CASSSSGNYNSPLHF.